This is a list of T cell receptor beta chains from one sample in a study of breast tumors, draining lymph nodes, adjacent tissues. Using its own MiXCR run on the multiplex PCR reads, TCRdb lists one record per CDR3 protein. Of around 100,000 distinct CDR3 sequences in the sample, 21% were seen once. The sequenced sample was axillary lymph node tissue. The receptors shown here come from a female donor with breast cancer. Some clones in this sample may be carry-over from other donors' samples. Each CDR3 is given with its conserved first and last residue.

TRBJ2-7,TRBV2,CASFLTGAYEQCF
TRBJ1-2,TRBV6-5,CASSSLLTGGRGYLGYTF
TRBJ2-7,TRBV29-1,CSVSGLGYEQYF
TRBJ1-2,TRBV20-1,CSARDLDRVYGYTF
TRBJ1-2,TRBV6-5,CASSYSEGYGYTF
TRBJ2-3,TRBV19,CASSTAGGTDTQYF
TRBJ1-1,TRBV9,CASSVLAENTEAFF
TRBJ1-5,TRBV4-1,CASSQERGGSQHF
TRBJ2-2,TRBV30,CAWSKEGYGELFF
TRBJ2-1,TRBV10-3,CAISDPRASGRNEQFF
TRBJ2-6,TRBV19,CATTDRASGANVLTF
TRBJ1-2,TRBV2,CASRIEGSLNYGYTF
TRBJ2-1,TRBV7-2,CASQGQISYNEQFF
TRBJ1-5,TRBV20-1,CSARLINSNQPQHF
TRBJ2-7,TRBV20-1,CSATTSGRASYGEQYF
TRBJ2-7,TRBV10-2,CASSEGGGSYEQYF
TRBJ2-2,TRBV5-1,CASSLATSGQNTGELFF
TRBJ1-2,TRBV20-1,CSARGQGDGYTF
TRBJ1-5,TRBV19,CASSPNYQPQHF
TRBJ2-7,TRBV6-1,CASSVFSRARVTYEQYF
TRBJ1-2,TRBV2,CASSSYGYTF
TRBJ2-5,TRBV6-4,CARQTSGGQETQYF
TRBJ2-3,TRBV27,CASSPRDRGWTDTQYF
TRBJ1-6,TRBV19,CASNPGQGRNSPLHF
TRBJ1-2,TRBV29-1,CSFWTGDGYTF
TRBJ2-7,TRBV7-2,CASSLWGVLYEQYF
TRBJ2-2,TRBV4-1,CASSQEGSAGELFF
TRBJ2-6,TRBV7-2,CASSLGIGGANVLTF
TRBJ2-1,TRBV11-2,CASSSRLDRSYNEQFF
TRBJ2-3,TRBV6-5,CASTAGTVTDTQYF
TRBJ1-1,TRBV2,CASSYQGNTEAFF
TRBJ1-2,TRBV19,CASTEGYGYTF
TRBJ2-3,TRBV2,CASSVPGLAPRGDTQYF
TRBJ1-2,TRBV3-1,CASSPGHPNYGYTF
TRBJ2-2,TRBV4-1,CASSQGYVGELFF
TRBJ2-3,TRBV15,CATRGSSTDTQYF
TRBJ1-1,TRBV7-8,CATGRQGTLNTEAFF
TRBJ2-7,TRBV5-1,CASSLRPGTGAEQYF
TRBJ2-7,TRBV28,CASSLPQGSEQYF
TRBJ1-2,TRBV6-5,CASRESGGYYGYTF
TRBJ2-6,TRBV12-3/TRBV12-4,CASTTSLGAEGANVLTF
TRBJ2-1,TRBV12-3/TRBV12-4,CASSLGTSGNEQFF
TRBJ2-7,TRBV20-1,CSAYRQGTNREQYF
TRBJ1-4,TRBV20-1,CSARTGTTNEKLFF
TRBJ2-3,TRBV27,CASSPLKVAGTDTQYF
TRBJ2-1,TRBV5-1,CASSLEIGEQFF
TRBJ1-2,TRBV7-2,CASSTDRTSVEYTF
TRBJ2-7,TRBV6-1,CASRFEVFGGEQYF
TRBJ2-7,TRBV7-8,CASSLVGGGYSYEQYF
TRBJ1-1,TRBV9,CASSVGTGTEAFF
TRBJ2-3,TRBV2,CASRLTGTQYF
TRBJ2-7,TRBV29-1,CSVEIRAGSEQYF
TRBJ1-1,TRBV7-9,CAIDRGLRGTEAFF
TRBJ1-6,TRBV5-6,CASSLLDRGYNSPLHF
TRBJ1-2,TRBV12-3/TRBV12-4,CASSPGTGFLGYTF